A selection of T cell receptor beta chains follows, all from one sample in a study of response to subunit inactivated influenza vaccine. One entry per CDR3 protein results from TCRdb running MiXCR on the RT-PCR reads. The sample has 650,000 or so distinct CDR3 sequences; 13% to 15% are singletons. The specimen comprised PBMCs from blood, sampled 14 to 15 days before vaccination. The receptor source for this set is a middle-aged man who received an inactivated influenza vaccine. Both conserved end residues are part of each CDR3. The D gene is left open where the match is weak. The size entry is marked missing in some rows and otherwise reads once, few, many or a size class.

TRBV7-2	TRBJ2-7	few	12	.	CASSLSRTEQYF	TGTGCCAGCAGCTTAAGTAGGACCGAGCAGTACTTC
TRBV20-1	TRBJ2-7	many	13	.	CSARSGTEYEQYF	TGCAGTGCTAGGTCCGGGACGGAATACGAGCAGTACTTC
TRBV7-8	TRBJ2-1	few	14	.	CASSPSPQYNEQFF	TGTGCCAGCAGCCCATCTCCCCAATACAATGAGCAGTTCTTC
TRBV4-2	TRBJ1-1	.	17	TRBD1	CASSQDRGRSLNTEAFF	TGTGCCAGCAGCCAGGACAGGGGGCGAAGCTTGAACACTGAAGCTTTCTTT
TRBV6-5	TRBJ1-5	many	16	.	CASSYSRTASNQPQHF	TGTGCCAGCAGTTACTCGAGGACAGCGAGCAATCAGCCCCAGCATTTT
TRBV20-1	TRBJ2-5	.	13	.	CSAGTPGEETQYF	TGCAGTGCTGGGACCCCAGGGGAAGAGACCCAGTACTTC
TRBV12-3/TRBV12-4	TRBJ1-2	.	16	.	CASSLAGGPPGYGYTF	TGTGCCAGCAGTTTAGCAGGGGGGCCTCCGGGCTATGGCTACACCTTC
TRBV9	TRBJ1-2	few	12	.	CASSAQGEGYTF	TGTGCCAGCAGCGCACAGGGTGAGGGCTACACCTTC
TRBV6-5	TRBJ1-6	.	15	TRBD1	CASSYSGTGNSPLHF	TGTGCCAGCAGTTACTCTGGGACAGGGAATTCACCCCTCCACTTT
TRBV5-4	TRBJ2-5	few	17	TRBD1	CASSPRPRTGKQETQYF	TGTGCCAGCAGCCCACGTCCAAGGACAGGGAAACAAGAGACCCAGTACTTC
TRBV20-1	TRBJ2-5	.	11	TRBD2	CSATSGETQYF	TGCAGTGCTACTAGCGGGGAGACCCAGTACTTC
TRBV4-3	TRBJ2-4	few	19	.	CASSREPPNTGRTKNIQYF	TGCGCCAGCAGCCGCGAACCCCCCAATACAGGAAGGACCAAAAACATTCAGTACTTC
TRBV6-1	TRBJ2-7	.	16	TRBD2	CASSSETSGRSYEQYF	TGTGCCAGCAGCAGCGAAACTAGCGGGAGAAGTTACGAGCAGTACTTC
TRBV11-2	TRBJ2-1	.	16	.	CASSFGRELMDDEQFF	TGTGCCAGCAGCTTTGGGCGGGAACTAATGGACGATGAGCAGTTCTTC
TRBV28	TRBJ1-5	few	15	.	CASSPPGTTNQPQHF	TGTGCCAGCAGTCCTCCCGGGACAACCAATCAGCCCCAGCATTTT
TRBV19	TRBJ2-6	few	18	.	CASSIWVRAVSGANVLTF	TGTGCCAGTAGTATATGGGTTAGGGCCGTCTCTGGGGCCAACGTCCTGACTTTC
TRBV12-3/TRBV12-4	TRBJ2-5	few	14	.	CASSLGGGFETQYF	TGTGCCAGCAGTTTGGGTGGGGGGTTTGAGACCCAGTACTTC